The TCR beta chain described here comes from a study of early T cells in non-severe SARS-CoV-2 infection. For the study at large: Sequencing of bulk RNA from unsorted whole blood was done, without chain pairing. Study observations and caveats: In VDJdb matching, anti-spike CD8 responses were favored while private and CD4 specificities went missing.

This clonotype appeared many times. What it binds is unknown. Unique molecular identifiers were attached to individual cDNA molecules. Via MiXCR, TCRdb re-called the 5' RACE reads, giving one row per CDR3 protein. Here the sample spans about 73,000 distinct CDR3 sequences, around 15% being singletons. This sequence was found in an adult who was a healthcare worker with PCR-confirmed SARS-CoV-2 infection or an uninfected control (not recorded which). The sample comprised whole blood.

The CDR3 here is CASSLLGTPLNTEAFF. As DNA, the CDR3 is TGTGCCAGCAGTTTATTGGGGACACCCCTGAACACTGAAGCTTTCTTT. This sequence joins TRBV27 and TRBJ1-1; D is possibly TRBD1 (6 bases). The CDR3 length is 16 residues. Trimming took 1 base from V and 0 from J, leaving 12 bases between them. CDR1 MNHEY and CDR2 SMNVEV come from the germline V gene (reference sequence).